This T cell receptor beta chain was identified during a study of OX40 agonist ivuxolimab in advanced cancers. In the study overall: In this trial design, patients received ivuxolimab intravenously at 0.01 to 10 mg/kg every 2 weeks. Cohort: 82.7% men, mean age 60, aged about 20 to 90.

Measured with immunoSEQ multiplex PCR; TCRdb has only the in-frame clones, and not every one. The table lists some 90,000 clones, around 87% of them singletons. As to this clone: No antigen is known for it.

Looked up from germline, CDR1 is SGHNT and CDR2 is YYREEE (reference sequence). The CDR3 has 16 residues. V lost 4 bases, J lost 1 base, and 17 bases lay in between. Study findings and constraints: At 0.1 to 3.0 mg/kg and by week 6, CD4+ and CD8+ T cells in the blood had expanded clonally. CD8+ T cells were the subset that, on average, had more expanded clones than CD4+.

Specimen: CD4+ or CD8+ T cells sorted from blood, collected in a trial of the OX40 agonist ivuxolimab. The origin of this receptor is an adult with an advanced solid tumor such as melanoma, head and neck, liver or kidney cancer. V gene TRBV5-4 combines with J gene TRBJ1-1, with a weak D call TRBD1 (5 bases). CDR3 nucleotide sequence: TGTGCCAGCAGCACAGACCGGGGGAGAGGGAACACTGAAGCTTTCTTT. It specifies CASSTDRGRGNTEAFF.